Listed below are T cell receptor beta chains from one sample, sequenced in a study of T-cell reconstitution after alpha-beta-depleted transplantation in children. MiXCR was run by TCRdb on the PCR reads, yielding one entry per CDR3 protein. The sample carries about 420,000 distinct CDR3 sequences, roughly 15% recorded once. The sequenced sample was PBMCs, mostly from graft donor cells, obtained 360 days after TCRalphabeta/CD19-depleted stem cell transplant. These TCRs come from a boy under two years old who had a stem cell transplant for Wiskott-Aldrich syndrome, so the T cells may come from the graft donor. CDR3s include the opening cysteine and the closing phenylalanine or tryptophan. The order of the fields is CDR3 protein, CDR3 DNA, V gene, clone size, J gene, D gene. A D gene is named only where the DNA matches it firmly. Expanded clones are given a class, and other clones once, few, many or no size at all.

CDR3 protein: CASSVNLAGDPYNEQFF
CDR3 DNA: TGCGCCAGCAGCGTCAACCTAGCGGGGGACCCCTACAATGAGCAGTTCTTC
V gene: TRBV5-1
clone size: few
J gene: TRBJ2-1
D gene: TRBD2

CDR3 protein: CASSGTSDYNEQFF
CDR3 DNA: TGTGCCAGCAGCGGGACTAGCGATTACAATGAGCAGTTCTTC
V gene: TRBV7-2
clone size: .
J gene: TRBJ2-1
D gene: TRBD2

CDR3 protein: CITGTDTQYF
CDR3 DNA: TGCATTACGGGCACAGATACGCAGTATTTT
V gene: TRBV29-1
clone size: .
J gene: TRBJ2-3
D gene: .

CDR3 protein: CASSFRDREVGQYF
CDR3 DNA: TGCGCCAGCAGCTTCCGGGACAGGGAAGTGGGGCAGTACTTC
V gene: TRBV5-1
clone size: few
J gene: TRBJ2-7
D gene: TRBD1

CDR3 protein: CASSGGGDYGYTF
CDR3 DNA: TGTGCCAGCAGTGGGGGGGGCGACTATGGCTACACCTTC
V gene: TRBV2
clone size: .
J gene: TRBJ1-2
D gene: .

CDR3 protein: CASSQAGATATGELFF
CDR3 DNA: TGTGCCAGCAGCCAAGCGGGGGCCACCGCTACCGGGGAGCTGTTTTTT
V gene: TRBV14
clone size: .
J gene: TRBJ2-2
D gene: .

CDR3 protein: CASSGLGGRAGDTQYF
CDR3 DNA: TGTGCCAGCAGTGGCCTTGGAGGGAGGGCCGGAGATACGCAGTATTTT
V gene: TRBV27
clone size: .
J gene: TRBJ2-3
D gene: TRBD2

CDR3 protein: CSVEVWDSQRNEQFF
CDR3 DNA: TGCAGCGTTGAAGTATGGGACAGCCAGAGGAATGAGCAGTTCTTC
V gene: TRBV29-1
clone size: .
J gene: TRBJ2-1
D gene: TRBD1

CDR3 protein: CASSLVQWSTDTQYF
CDR3 DNA: TGTGCCAGCAGCTTGGTACAGTGGAGCACAGATACGCAGTATTTT
V gene: TRBV5-6
clone size: many
J gene: TRBJ2-3
D gene: .

CDR3 protein: CASDGTSGAALYEQYF
CDR3 DNA: TGTGCCAGCGATGGGACTAGCGGAGCCGCCCTCTACGAGCAGTACTTC
V gene: TRBV2
clone size: once
J gene: TRBJ2-7
D gene: TRBD2

CDR3 protein: CAPGPLNSPLHF
CDR3 DNA: TGTGCTCCCGGGCCACTTAATTCACCCCTCCACTTT
V gene: TRBV30
clone size: .
J gene: TRBJ1-6
D gene: .

CDR3 protein: CASSLGTPYYEQYF
CDR3 DNA: TGTGCCAGCAGCTTAGGGACACCCTACTACGAGCAGTACTTC
V gene: TRBV7-2
clone size: .
J gene: TRBJ2-7
D gene: .

CDR3 protein: CASSSTGEDYEQYF
CDR3 DNA: TGTGCCAGCAGCTCGACAGGGGAGGACTACGAGCAGTACTTC
V gene: TRBV11-2
clone size: few
J gene: TRBJ2-7
D gene: TRBD1